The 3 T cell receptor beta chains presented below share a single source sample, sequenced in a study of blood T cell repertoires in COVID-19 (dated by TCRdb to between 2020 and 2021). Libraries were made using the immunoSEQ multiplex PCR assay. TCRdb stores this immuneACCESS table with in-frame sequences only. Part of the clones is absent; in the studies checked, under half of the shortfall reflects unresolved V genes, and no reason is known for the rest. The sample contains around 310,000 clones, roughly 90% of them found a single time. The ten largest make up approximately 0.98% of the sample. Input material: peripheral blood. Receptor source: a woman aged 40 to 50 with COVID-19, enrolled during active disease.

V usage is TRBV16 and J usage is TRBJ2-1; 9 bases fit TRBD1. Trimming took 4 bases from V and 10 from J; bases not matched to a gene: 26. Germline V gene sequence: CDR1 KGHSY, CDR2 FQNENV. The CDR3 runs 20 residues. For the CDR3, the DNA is TGTGCCAGCAGCCGGCTAGATTTAGTAACAGGGGGCTCAAAAAAGGAGGAGCAGTTCTTC. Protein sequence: CASSRLDLVTGGSKKEEQFF.

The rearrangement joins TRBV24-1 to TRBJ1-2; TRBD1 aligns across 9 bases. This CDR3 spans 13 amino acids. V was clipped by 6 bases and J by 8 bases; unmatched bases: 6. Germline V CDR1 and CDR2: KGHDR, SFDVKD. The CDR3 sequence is CATSRDRVGGYTF. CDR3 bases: TGTGCCACCAGTCGGGACAGGGTAGGAGGCTACACCTTC.

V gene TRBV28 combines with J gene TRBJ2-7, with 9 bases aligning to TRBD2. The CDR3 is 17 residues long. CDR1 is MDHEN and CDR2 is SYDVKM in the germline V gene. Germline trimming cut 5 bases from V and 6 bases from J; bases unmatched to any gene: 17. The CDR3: CASSLPTSGLASSEQYF. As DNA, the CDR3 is TGTGCCAGCAGTCTGCCGACATCGGGACTAGCATCGTCCGAGCAGTACTTC.